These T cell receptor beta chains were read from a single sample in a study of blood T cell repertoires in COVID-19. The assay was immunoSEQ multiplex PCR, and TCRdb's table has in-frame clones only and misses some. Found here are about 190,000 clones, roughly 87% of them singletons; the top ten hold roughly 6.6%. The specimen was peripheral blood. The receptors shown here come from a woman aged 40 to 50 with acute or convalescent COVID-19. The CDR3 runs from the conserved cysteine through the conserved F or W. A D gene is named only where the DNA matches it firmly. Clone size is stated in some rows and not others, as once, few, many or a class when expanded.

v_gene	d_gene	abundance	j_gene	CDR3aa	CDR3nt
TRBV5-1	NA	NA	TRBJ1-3	CASARGGAASGNTIYF	TGCGCCAGCGCCCGTGGGGGGGCCGCCTCTGGAAACACCATATATTTT
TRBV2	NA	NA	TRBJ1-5	CASSEGSGNQPQHF	TGTGCCAGCAGTGAAGGGTCAGGCAATCAGCCCCAGCATTTT
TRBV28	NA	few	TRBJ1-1	CASSATQARGAFF	TGTGCCAGCAGTGCTACACAAGCCCGGGGAGCTTTCTTT
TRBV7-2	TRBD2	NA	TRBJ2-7	CASSLLAGGRYEQYF	TGTGCCAGCAGCTTACTAGCGGGGGGCCGTTACGAGCAGTACTTC
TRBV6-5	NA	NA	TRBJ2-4	CATSPGDPKNIQYF	TGTGCCACCTCCCCAGGGGACCCCAAAAACATTCAGTACTTC
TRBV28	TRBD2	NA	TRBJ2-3	CASSVTSGRASDTQYF	TGTGCCAGCAGTGTGACTAGCGGGAGGGCCTCAGATACGCAGTATTTT
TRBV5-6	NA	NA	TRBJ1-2	CASSQDANYGYTF	TGTGCCAGCAGCCAGGATGCTAACTATGGCTACACCTTC
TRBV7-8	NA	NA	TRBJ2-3	CASSRTAEDTQYF	TGTGCCAGCAGCCGCACCGCGGAAGATACGCAGTATTTT
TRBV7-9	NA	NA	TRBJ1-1	CASSLDFTNTEAFF	TGTGCCAGCAGCTTAGACTTCACGAACACTGAAGCTTTCTTT
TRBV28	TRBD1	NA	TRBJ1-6	CASRGTGSKNSPLHF	TGTGCCAGCAGGGGGACAGGGAGTAAAAATTCACCCCTCCACTTT
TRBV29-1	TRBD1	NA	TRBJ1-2	CSVGTGMSGYTF	TGCAGCGTGGGGACAGGGATGAGTGGCTACACCTTC
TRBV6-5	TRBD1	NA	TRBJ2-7	CASKSMDREYEQYF	TGTGCCAGCAAATCCATGGACAGGGAGTACGAGCAGTACTTC
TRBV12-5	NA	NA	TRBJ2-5	CASGLAGVETQYF	TGTGCTAGTGGTTTGGCCGGGGTTGAGACCCAGTACTTC
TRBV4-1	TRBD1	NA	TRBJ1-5	CASSTGGTGGNQPQHF	TGCGCCAGCAGCACGGGCGGGACAGGGGGAAATCAGCCCCAGCATTTT
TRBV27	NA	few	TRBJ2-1	CASSLPGVDEQFF	TGTGCCAGCAGTTTACCAGGGGTGGATGAGCAGTTCTTC
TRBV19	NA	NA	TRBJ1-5	CASSNKNSNQPQHF	TGTGCCAGTAGTAATAAAAATAGCAATCAGCCCCAGCATTTT
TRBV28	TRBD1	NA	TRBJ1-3	CASTRGPGNTIYF	TGTGCCAGCACCAGGGGGCCAGGAAACACCATATATTTT
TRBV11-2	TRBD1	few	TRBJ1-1	CASSLQIQGVPEAFF	TGTGCCAGCAGCTTACAGATACAGGGGGTCCCTGAAGCTTTCTTT
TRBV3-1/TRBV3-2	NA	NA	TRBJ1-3	CASSQEGEEAGNTIYF	TGTGCCAGCAGCCAAGAGGGAGAGGAAGCTGGAAACACCATATATTTT
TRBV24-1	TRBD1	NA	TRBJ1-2	CATSDSGTGGLGYGYTF	TGTGCCACCAGTGACTCCGGGACAGGGGGCTTGGGCTATGGCTACACCTTC
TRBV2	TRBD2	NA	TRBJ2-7	CASSELAGYEQYF	TGTGCCAGCAGTGAACTAGCGGGATACGAGCAGTACTTC
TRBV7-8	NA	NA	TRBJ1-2	CASSLEPRGYTF	TGTGCCAGCAGCTTAGAGCCCAGGGGCTACACCTTC